Detailed here is one T cell receptor beta chain. What it recognizes is unknown. Unstimulated Tregs (CD4+CD25+CD127-) and CD4+CD25- non-Tregs were sorted from PBMCs. These data belong to a study of Tregs in tolerant kidney transplant recipients. In germline, CDR1 is MNHEY, CDR2 SVGAGI. V was clipped by 7 bases and J by 1 base, with 14 bases between them. There are 14 residues in the CDR3. The method was immunoSEQ multiplex PCR; TCRdb's version includes in-frame clones alone and lacks a portion of them. The table shows approximately 65,000 clones, with over 80% occurring only once. Points from the study as a whole: The small number of patients limits these findings pending further validation. Biological reproducibility was not directly addressed, but technical replication error appeared minimal.

The TCR comes from a human donor in good health. The sequenced material came from CD4+ T cells from blood. The chain uses TRBV6-5 and TRBJ2-7; TRBD2 might be the D (6 bases). CDR3 in amino acids: CASTRDFSSYEQYF. The CDR3 DNA reads TGTGCCAGCACTCGGGACTTCTCGTCCTACGAGCAGTACTTC.